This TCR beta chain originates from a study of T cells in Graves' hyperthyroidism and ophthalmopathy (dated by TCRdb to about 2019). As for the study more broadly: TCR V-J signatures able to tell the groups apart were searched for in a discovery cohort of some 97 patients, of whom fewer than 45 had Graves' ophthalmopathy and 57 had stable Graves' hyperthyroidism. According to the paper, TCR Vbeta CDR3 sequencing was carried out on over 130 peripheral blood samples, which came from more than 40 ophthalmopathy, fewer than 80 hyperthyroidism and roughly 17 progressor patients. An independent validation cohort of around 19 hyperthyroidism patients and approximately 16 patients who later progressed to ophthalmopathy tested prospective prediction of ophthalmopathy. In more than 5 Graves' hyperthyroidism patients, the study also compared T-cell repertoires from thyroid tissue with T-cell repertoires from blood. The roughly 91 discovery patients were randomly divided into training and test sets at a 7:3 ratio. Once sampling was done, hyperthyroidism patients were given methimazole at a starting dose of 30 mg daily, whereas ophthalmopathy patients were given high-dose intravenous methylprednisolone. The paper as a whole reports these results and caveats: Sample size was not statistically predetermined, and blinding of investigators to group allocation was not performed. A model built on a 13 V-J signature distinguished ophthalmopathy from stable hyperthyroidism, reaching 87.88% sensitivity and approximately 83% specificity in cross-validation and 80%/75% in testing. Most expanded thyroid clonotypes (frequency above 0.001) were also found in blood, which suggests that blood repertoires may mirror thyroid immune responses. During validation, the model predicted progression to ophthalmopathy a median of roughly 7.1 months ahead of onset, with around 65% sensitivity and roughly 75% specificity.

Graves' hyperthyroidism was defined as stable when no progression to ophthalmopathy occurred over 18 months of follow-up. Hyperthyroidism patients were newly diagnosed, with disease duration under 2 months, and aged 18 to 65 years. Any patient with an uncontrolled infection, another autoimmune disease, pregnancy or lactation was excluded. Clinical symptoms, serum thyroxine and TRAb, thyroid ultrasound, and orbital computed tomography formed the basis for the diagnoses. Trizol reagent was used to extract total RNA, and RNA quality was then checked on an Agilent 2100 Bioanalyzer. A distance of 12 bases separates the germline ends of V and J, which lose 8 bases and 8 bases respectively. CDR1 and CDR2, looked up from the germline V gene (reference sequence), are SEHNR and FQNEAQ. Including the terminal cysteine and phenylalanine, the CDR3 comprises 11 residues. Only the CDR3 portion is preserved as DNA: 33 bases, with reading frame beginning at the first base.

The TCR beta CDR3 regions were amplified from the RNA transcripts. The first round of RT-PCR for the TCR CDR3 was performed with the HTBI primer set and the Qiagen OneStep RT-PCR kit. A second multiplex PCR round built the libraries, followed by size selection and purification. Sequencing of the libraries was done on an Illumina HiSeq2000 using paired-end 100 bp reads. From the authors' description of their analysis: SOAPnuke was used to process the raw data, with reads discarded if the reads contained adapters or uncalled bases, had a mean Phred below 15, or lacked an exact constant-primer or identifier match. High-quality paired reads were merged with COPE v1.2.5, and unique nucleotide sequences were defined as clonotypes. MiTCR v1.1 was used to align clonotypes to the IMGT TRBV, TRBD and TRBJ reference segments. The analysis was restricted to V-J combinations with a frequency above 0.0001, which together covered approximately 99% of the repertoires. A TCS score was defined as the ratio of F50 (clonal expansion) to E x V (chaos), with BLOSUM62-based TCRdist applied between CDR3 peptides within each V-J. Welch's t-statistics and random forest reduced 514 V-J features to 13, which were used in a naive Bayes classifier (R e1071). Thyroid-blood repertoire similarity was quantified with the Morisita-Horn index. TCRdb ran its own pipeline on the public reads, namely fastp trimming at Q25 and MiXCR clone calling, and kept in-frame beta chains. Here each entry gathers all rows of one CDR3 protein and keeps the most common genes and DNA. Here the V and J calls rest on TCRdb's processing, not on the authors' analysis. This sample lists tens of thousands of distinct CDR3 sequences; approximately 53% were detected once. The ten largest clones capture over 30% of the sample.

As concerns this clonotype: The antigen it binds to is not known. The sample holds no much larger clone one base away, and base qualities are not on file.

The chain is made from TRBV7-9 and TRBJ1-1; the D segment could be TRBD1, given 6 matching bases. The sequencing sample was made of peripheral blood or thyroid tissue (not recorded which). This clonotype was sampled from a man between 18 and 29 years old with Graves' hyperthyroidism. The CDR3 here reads CASRTASEAFF. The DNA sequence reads TGTGCCAGCCGGACAGCTTCAGAAGCTTTCTTT.